The next 9 T cell receptor beta chains were all read from a single sample in a study of CD8+ T cells in alopecia areata. RNA, once extracted, was reverse transcribed into cDNA for use as the sequencing template. The assay was immunoSEQ multiplex PCR, and TCRdb's table has in-frame clones only and misses some. The sample holds about 160,000 clones, just over 65% seen once. Treatment specified: oral pan-JAK inhibitor, 5-10 mg twice daily. Source: CD4+ T cells sorted from blood, taken at week 4, from a patient treated with tofacitinib. The receptors originated from a human donor with alopecia areata.

The rearrangement joins TRBV6-6 to TRBJ1-1, with no clear D. With 2 bases removed from V and 0 bases from J, the gap between germline ends came to 4 bases. This CDR3 comprises 13 residues. CDR1 is MNHNY and CDR2 is SVGAGI in the germline V gene (reference sequence). The CDR3 is CASSYTLNTEAFF. The CDR3 DNA follows: TGTGCCAGCAGTTACACCCTGAACACTGAAGCTTTCTTT.

This clone was counted a few times. This chain links TRBV11-2 with TRBJ2-5; 12 bases fit TRBD2. The CDR3 loop spans 16 amino acids. The germline gives CDR1 SGHAT, CDR2 FQNNGV. V shed 1 base and J 4 bases; nucleotides not matched to a gene: 4. The CDR3 loop is CASSLGLAGGSETQYF. Written as DNA, the CDR3 is TGTGCCAGCAGCTTAGGGCTAGCGGGGGGGTCAGAGACCCAGTACTTC.

This rearrangement joins TRBV28 to TRBJ2-7; 7 nucleotides agree with TRBD1. V lost 4 bases, J lost 0 bases, and 3 bases stayed unmatched. Germline CDR1 reads MDHEN; CDR2 reads SYDVKM. The CDR3 consists of 14 residues. The CDR3 region is CASSWTGPSYEQYF. In nucleotides, the CDR3 is TGTGCCAGCAGTTGGACAGGCCCCTCCTACGAGCAGTACTTC.

Notes on this clone: The same CDR3 arises from other DNA sequences in this sample as well. This chain connects TRBV29-1 to TRBJ2-5; perhaps TRBD1 as D (6 bases). The CDR3 extends over 12 amino acids. The V end lost 6 bases, the J end lost 2 bases, and 10 bases lay between the germline ends. Per the germline V gene, CDR1 is SQVTM and CDR2 is ANQGSEA. CDR3 sequence: CSVAQGQETQYF. The CDR3 DNA is TGCAGCGTGGCACAGGGTCAAGAGACCCAGTACTTC.

This clone was recorded a few times. This chain uses TRBV29-1 with TRBJ1-5; 7 nucleotides match TRBD1. Trimming took 6 bases from V and 6 from J; bases not matched to a gene: 8. Germline CDR1 SQVTM, CDR2 ANQGSEA. CDR3 length: 13 amino acids. CDR3 sequence (DNA): TGCAGCGTGGCCGACAGGGTGGGTCAGCCCCAGCATTTT. It specifies CSVADRVGQPQHF.

The rearrangement joins TRBV15 to TRBJ1-5; D gene uncertain. Between the trimmed V and J ends, which lost 2 bases and 11 bases, there was a span of 13 bases. The CDR3 loop spans 13 amino acids. Germline assignment: CDR1 LNHNV and CDR2 YYDKDF (reference sequence). The CDR3: CATSRSLLSTQHF. The DNA for the CDR3 is TGTGCCACCAGCAGAAGTCTGCTCAGCACCCAGCATTTT.

CDR3 in amino acids: CASSLNSGGSPLHF. The CDR3 region has the DNA TGTGCCAGCAGCTTAAATTCAGGAGGCTCACCCCTCCACTTT. V and J are TRBV7-3 and TRBJ1-6; D is uncertain. From germline, CDR1 is SGHTA and CDR2 FQGTGA. V lost 1 base and J 10 bases, leaving 11 bases between the germline ends. This CDR3 is built from 14 residues.

This clone came up a few times. The rearrangement uses TRBV11-2 and TRBJ2-1; no definite D call. The CDR3 length is 11 residues. Germline values: CDR1 SGHAT, CDR2 FQNNGV. V was clipped by 5 bases and J by 10 bases, with 9 bases between them. Written as DNA, the CDR3 is TGTGCCAGCAGCCAGACTTGGGAGCAGTTCTTC. Translation: CASSQTWEQFF.

The chain combines TRBV30 with TRBJ1-1; D is unresolved. Trimming removed 0 bases from V and 2 bases from J, with 7 bases in between. The CDR3 is 13 residues long. Germline-derived CDR1 and CDR2 are GTSNPN and SVGIG (reference sequence). The CDR3 nucleotides read TGTGCCTGGAGTGTATGGGCTAACACTGAAGCTTTCTTT. Translation: CAWSVWANTEAFF.